A selection of T cell receptor beta chains follows, all from one sample in a study of T-cell reconstitution after alpha-beta-depleted transplantation in children. TCRdb re-analysed the PCR reads in MiXCR, keeping a single row per CDR3 protein. The sample lists about 500,000 distinct CDR3 sequences, less than 35% seen once, with less than 2.5% in the top ten. The input for sequencing was PBMCs from the stem cell graft donor, taken from the stem cell graft. These receptors originate from a human donor who donated a stem cell graft to a child with aplastic anemia. Each CDR3 is given with its conserved first and last residue. Each record gives: V gene, clone size, D gene, J gene, CDR3 DNA, CDR3 protein. A D gene is named only where the DNA matches it firmly. Not all rows give a size; the values are once, few, many and, for expanded clones, a class.

V: TRBV6-2/TRBV6-3; size: -; D: -; J: TRBJ1-1; DNA: TGTGCCAGCAGGGCCGCCCAAATGAACACTGAAGCTTTCTTT; CDR3: CASRAAQMNTEAFF
V: TRBV11-2; size: -; D: -; J: TRBJ2-6; DNA: TGTGCCAGCAGCTCGAGGCAATCTGGGGCCAACGTCCTGACTTTC; CDR3: CASSSRQSGANVLTF
V: TRBV12-3/TRBV12-4; size: -; D: TRBD2; J: TRBJ2-7; DNA: TGTGCCAGCAGTCTCCGGGAGGAACCCTACGAGCAGTACTTC; CDR3: CASSLREEPYEQYF
V: TRBV19; size: -; D: -; J: TRBJ1-5; DNA: TGTGCCAGTAGTATGCAGGCCCAGGTGGGCAATCAGCCCCAGCATTTT; CDR3: CASSMQAQVGNQPQHF
V: TRBV20-1; size: -; D: -; J: TRBJ1-4; DNA: TGCAGTGCTAGAGTTAGTGGGCAGGGACTTGAAAAACTGTTTTTT; CDR3: CSARVSGQGLEKLFF
V: TRBV3-1; size: -; D: -; J: TRBJ2-1; DNA: TGTGCCAGCAGCCAAGCCGCGCCCAGGCTGCAGTTCTTC; CDR3: CASSQAAPRLQFF
V: TRBV9; size: -; D: -; J: TRBJ1-1; DNA: TGTGCCAGCAAGCGGGAGCAGAACACTGAAGCTTTCTTT; CDR3: CASKREQNTEAFF
V: TRBV12-3/TRBV12-4; size: few; D: -; J: TRBJ1-5; DNA: TGTGCCAGCAGTTTCGTCGGAAATCAGCCCCAGCATTTT; CDR3: CASSFVGNQPQHF
V: TRBV6-2/TRBV6-3; size: -; D: -; J: TRBJ2-5; DNA: TGTGCCAGCAGTTACGGTCTCAAAGAGACCCAGTACTTC; CDR3: CASSYGLKETQYF
V: TRBV27; size: few; D: TRBD1; J: TRBJ1-5; DNA: TGTGCCAGCGCGAGGGGGCTGGGTCAGCCCCAGCATTTT; CDR3: CASARGLGQPQHF
V: TRBV20-1; size: many; D: TRBD2; J: TRBJ2-5; DNA: TGCAGTGCTCGGGGGGGTTGGGGACTAGCAGCAAACCACCAAGAGACCCAGTACTTC; CDR3: CSARGGWGLAANHQETQYF
V: TRBV12-3/TRBV12-4; size: -; D: TRBD1; J: TRBJ1-1; DNA: TGTGCCAGCAGAAGGGACAGGGGAGGTTTTGAAGCTTTCTTT; CDR3: CASRRDRGGFEAFF
V: TRBV11-2; size: -; D: TRBD2; J: TRBJ2-1; DNA: TGTGCCAGCAGCCTAAAAGCGGGGGTGGATGAGCAGTTCTTC; CDR3: CASSLKAGVDEQFF
V: TRBV29-1; size: few; D: -; J: TRBJ1-1; DNA: TGCAGCGCGGGTCCGGGGTCCACTGAAGCTTTCTTT; CDR3: CSAGPGSTEAFF
V: TRBV5-1; size: once; D: -; J: TRBJ1-3; DNA: TGCGCCAGCAGCGCGTCCGGGGCCTCTGGAAACACCATATATTTT; CDR3: CASSASGASGNTIYF
V: TRBV12-3/TRBV12-4; size: once; D: TRBD2; J: TRBJ2-5; DNA: TGTGCCAGCTCAAGGGAGGGAATAGAGACCCAGTACTTC; CDR3: CASSREGIETQYF
V: TRBV3-1; size: -; D: -; J: TRBJ1-2; DNA: TGTGCCAGCAGCCAAGATCTGCAGAGATATGGCTACACCTTC; CDR3: CASSQDLQRYGYTF
V: TRBV29-1; size: few; D: TRBD2; J: TRBJ2-4; DNA: TGCAGCGTTTCCCTGAGCGGGGGTGGAAACATTCAGTACTTC; CDR3: CSVSLSGGGNIQYF
V: TRBV7-3; size: few; D: -; J: TRBJ2-1; DNA: TGTGCCAGCAGCCCCCCCCACCGGGGTGAGCAGTTCTTC; CDR3: CASSPPHRGEQFF
V: TRBV11-3; size: few; D: TRBD2; J: TRBJ2-1; DNA: TGTGCCAGCAGCCCATGGACTAGCGGGAGGGCCGATGAGCAGTTCTTC; CDR3: CASSPWTSGRADEQFF
V: TRBV3-1; size: -; D: -; J: TRBJ2-7; DNA: TGTGCCAGCAGCCCGACCGGGGGTTACGAGCAGTACTTC; CDR3: CASSPTGGYEQYF
V: TRBV5-1; size: -; D: TRBD1; J: TRBJ2-5; DNA: TGCGCCAGCAGCTTGGCCAGGGGGACCCAAGAGACCCAGTACTTC; CDR3: CASSLARGTQETQYF